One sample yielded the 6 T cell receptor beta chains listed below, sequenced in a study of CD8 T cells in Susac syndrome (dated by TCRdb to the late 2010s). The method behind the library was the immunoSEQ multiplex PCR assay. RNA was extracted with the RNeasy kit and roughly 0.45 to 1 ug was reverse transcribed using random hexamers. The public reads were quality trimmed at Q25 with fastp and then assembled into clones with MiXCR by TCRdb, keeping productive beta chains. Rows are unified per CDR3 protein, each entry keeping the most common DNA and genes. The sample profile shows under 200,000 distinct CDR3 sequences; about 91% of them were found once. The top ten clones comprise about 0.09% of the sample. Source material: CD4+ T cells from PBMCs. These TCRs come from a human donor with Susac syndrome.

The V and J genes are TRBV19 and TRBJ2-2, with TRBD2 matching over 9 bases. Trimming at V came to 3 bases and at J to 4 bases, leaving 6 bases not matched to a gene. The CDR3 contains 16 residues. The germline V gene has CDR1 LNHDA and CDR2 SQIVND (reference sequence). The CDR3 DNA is TGTGCCAGTAGTATCGCTAGCGGGGTCAGCACCGGGGAGCTGTTTTTT. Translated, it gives CASSIASGVSTGELFF.

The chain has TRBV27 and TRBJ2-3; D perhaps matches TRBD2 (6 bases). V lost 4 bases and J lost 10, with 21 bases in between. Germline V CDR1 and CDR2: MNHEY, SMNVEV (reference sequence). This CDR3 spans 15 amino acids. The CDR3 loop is CASSSEIDGDFSQYF. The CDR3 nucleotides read TGTGCCAGCAGTTCCGAAATCGACGGGGACTTTTCGCAGTATTTT.

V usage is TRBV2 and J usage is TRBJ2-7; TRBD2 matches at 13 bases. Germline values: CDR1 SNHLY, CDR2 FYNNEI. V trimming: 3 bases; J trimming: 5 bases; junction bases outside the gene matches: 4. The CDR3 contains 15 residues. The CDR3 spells CASSEGLAGSHEQYF. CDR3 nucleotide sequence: TGTGCCAGCAGTGAGGGACTAGCGGGAAGCCACGAGCAGTACTTC.

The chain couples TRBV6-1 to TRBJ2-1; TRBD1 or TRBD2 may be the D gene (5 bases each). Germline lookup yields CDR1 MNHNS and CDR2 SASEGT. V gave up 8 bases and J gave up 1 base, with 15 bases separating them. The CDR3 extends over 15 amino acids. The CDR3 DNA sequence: TGTGCCAGCCGAGGGGCCGTCGGGTCCTACAATGAGCAGTTCTTC. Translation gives CASRGAVGSYNEQFF.

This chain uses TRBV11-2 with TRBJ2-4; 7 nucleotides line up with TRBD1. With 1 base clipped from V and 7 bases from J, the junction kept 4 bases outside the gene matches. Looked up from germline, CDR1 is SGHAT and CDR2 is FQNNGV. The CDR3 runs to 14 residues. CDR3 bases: TGTGCCAGCAGCTTAGTGAAACAGGGGAACATTCAGTACTTC. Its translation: CASSLVKQGNIQYF.

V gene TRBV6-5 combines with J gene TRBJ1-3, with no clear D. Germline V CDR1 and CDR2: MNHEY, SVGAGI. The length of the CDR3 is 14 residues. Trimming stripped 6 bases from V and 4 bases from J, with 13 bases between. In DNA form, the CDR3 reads TGTGCCAGCAGATTAAACCCCGAGGGAAACACCATATATTTT. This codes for CASRLNPEGNTIYF.